Shown below are 24 T cell receptor beta chains from a single sample sequenced in a study of OX40 agonist ivuxolimab in advanced cancers. Clones were sequenced by immunoSEQ multiplex PCR, and TCRdb holds only the in-frame ones, with some missing. The sample has about 34,000 clones, about 92% seen once. The source was CD4+ or CD8+ T cells sorted from blood, collected in a trial of the OX40 agonist ivuxolimab. The receptors were sampled from an adult with an advanced solid tumor such as melanoma, head and neck, liver or kidney cancer.

The chain uses TRBV6-5 and TRBJ1-2; D possibly corresponds to TRBD1 (6 bases). The CDR3 loop spans 15 amino acids. Trimming took off 0 bases at V and 8 bases at J, with 16 bases between the two ends. The germline V gene has CDR1 MNHEY and CDR2 SVGAGI. Written as DNA, the CDR3 is TGTGCCAGCAGTTACTCGCTACAGGGAAAAGGCGGCTACACCTTC. Protein: CASSYSLQGKGGYTF.

CDR3 loop: CASRAGGSGYEQYF. The CDR3 DNA follows: TGTGCCAGCAGGGCTGGGGGGAGTGGCTACGAGCAGTACTTC. The genes are TRBV6-5 and TRBJ2-7, with a weak D call TRBD2 (6 bases). CDR3 size: 14 residues. V gave up 6 bases and J gave up 3 bases, with 15 bases separating them. Germline CDR1 MNHEY, CDR2 SVGAGI.

The chain couples TRBV28 to TRBJ1-1, with unresolved D. Trimming stripped 3 bases from V and 1 base from J, with 15 bases between. The CDR3 totals 16 residues. Germline loops: CDR1 MDHEN, CDR2 SYDVKM. The DNA of the CDR3 is TGTGCCAGCAGTTTTTGGAGCCACCGAACGAACACTGAAGCTTTCTTT. Translating it yields CASSFWSHRTNTEAFF.

This clone was counted only a few times. The chain is built from TRBV19 and TRBJ1-2; D remains unclear. The germline V and J ends were trimmed by 2 bases and 3 bases, with 10 bases remaining between them. CDR1 LNHDA and CDR2 SQIVND come from the germline V gene (reference sequence). CDR3 size: 14 residues. CDR3 DNA sequence: TGTGCCAGTAGTATACGGCTCCCCGACTATGGCTACACCTTC. This gives the protein CASSIRLPDYGYTF.

This chain uses TRBV11-3 with TRBJ2-5; 14 bases align to TRBD2. The CDR3 has 17 residues. From germline, CDR1 is SGHNT and CDR2 YENEEA. V trimming: 6 bases; J trimming: 2 bases; junction bases outside the gene matches: 8. The CDR3 DNA reads as TGTGCCAGCAGTCCGGGACTAGCGGGAGTCGGGCAAGAGACCCAGTACTTC. Its translation is CASSPGLAGVGQETQYF. Filled out from reference TRBV11-3 and TRBJ2-5, the complete variable domain reads EAGVVQSPRYKIIEKKQPVAFWCNPISGHNTLYWYLQNLGQGPELLIRYENEEAVDDSQLPKDRFSAERLKGVDSTLKIQPAELGDSAVYLCASSPGLAGVGQETQYFGPGTRLLVL.

The rearrangement joins TRBV7-3 to TRBJ2-5; D is uncertain. Germline CDR1 SGHTA, CDR2 FQGTGA. Trimming pared 0 bases from V and 5 bases from J, leaving 7 bases between. The CDR3 length is 13 residues. CDR3 sequence (DNA): TGTGCCAGCAGCTTAACTGAGGCGGAGACCCAGTACTTC. It specifies CASSLTEAETQYF.

The rearrangement links TRBV5-1 to TRBJ2-3; 10 nucleotides agree with TRBD1. After removal of 5 bases from V and 5 bases from J, the junction contained 8 bases not matched to a gene. CDR1 and CDR2 from the germline V gene are SGHRS and YFSETQ. CDR3 size: 15 residues. The CDR3: CASRGGQGEVDTQYF. For the CDR3, the DNA is TGCGCCAGCAGAGGTGGACAGGGGGAAGTAGATACGCAGTATTTT. The whole variable domain, filled in from reference TRBV5-1 and TRBJ2-3, reads KAGVTQTPRYLIKTRGQQVTLSCSPISGHRSVSWYQQTPGQGLQFLFEYFSETQRNKGNFPGRFSGRQFSNSRSEMNVSTLELGDSALYLCASRGGQGEVDTQYFGPGTRLTVL.

The CDR3 protein is CASRGRVSTDTQYF. DNA for the CDR3: TGTGCCAGCAGAGGGAGGGTTAGCACAGATACGCAGTATTTT. The V gene is TRBV6-1, the J gene TRBJ2-3, with 7 bases aligning to TRBD2. Germline V lookup: CDR1 MNHNS, CDR2 SASEGT. There are 14 residues in the CDR3. The V gene end was trimmed by 6 bases and the J gene end by 0 bases; junction bases not matched to a gene: 3.

This clone was observed a few times. V is TRBV19 and J is TRBJ1-4; 9 bases align to TRBD1. The CDR3 is 15 residues long. After removal of 4 bases from V and 7 bases from J, the junction contained 7 bases not matched to a gene. Germline V gives CDR1 LNHDA, CDR2 SQIVND (reference sequence). The CDR3 region has the DNA TGTGCCAGTAGTAACCTACAGGGGGCCGGTGAAAAACTGTTTTTT. It yields the protein CASSNLQGAGEKLFF. The full variable domain, completed using reference TRBV19 and TRBJ1-4, is DGGITQSPKYLFRKEGQNVTLSCEQNLNHDAMYWYRQDPGQGLRLIYYSQIVNDFQKGDIAEGYSVSREKKESFPLTVTSAQKNPTAFYLCASSNLQGAGEKLFFGSGTQLSVL.

This rearrangement joins TRBV7-9 to TRBJ1-1, with no clear D. Between the trimmed V and J ends, which lost 9 bases and 5 bases, there was a span of 22 bases. Germline V gene lookup returns CDR1 SEHNR and CDR2 FQNEAQ (reference sequence). This CDR3 contains 15 residues. The CDR3 region is CASTLRGGSGTEAFF. CDR3 in DNA: TGTGCCAGTACCCTCCGGGGTGGCTCAGGAACTGAAGCTTTCTTT.

The V and J genes are TRBV11-2 and TRBJ2-5; 8 bases are a match to TRBD2. Trimming removed 2 bases from V and 5 bases from J; junction bases left unmatched: 7. The CDR3 loop spans 15 amino acids. Germline V lookup: CDR1 SGHAT, CDR2 FQNNGV. The CDR3 spells CASSLFPSGLETQYF. CDR3 DNA: TGTGCCAGCAGCTTATTCCCTAGCGGGTTGGAGACCCAGTACTTC.

The chain employs TRBV19 and TRBJ2-6, with TRBD1 matching 9 bases. The germline V gene has CDR1 LNHDA and CDR2 SQIVND (reference sequence). V was pared by 6 bases and J by 3 bases, with 9 bases of the junction left unmatched. This CDR3 region has 17 residues. DNA for the CDR3: TGTGCCAGTAGAAAACAGGGGGCTAGTGTTGGGGCCAACGTCCTGACTTTC. Protein product: CASRKQGASVGANVLTF. The full variable domain, rest sourced from reference TRBV19 and TRBJ2-6, is DGGITQSPKYLFRKEGQNVTLSCEQNLNHDAMYWYRQDPGQGLRLIYYSQIVNDFQKGDIAEGYSVSREKKESFPLTVTSAQKNPTAFYLCASRKQGASVGANVLTFGAGSRLTVL.

This clone was recorded once. The rearrangement uses TRBV14 and TRBJ2-1; TRBD1 matches at 7 bases. Germline-derived CDR1 and CDR2 are SGHDN and FVKESK. This CDR3 is built from 14 residues. V dropped 5 bases and J dropped 7; count of bases not matched to a gene: 8. As DNA, the CDR3 is TGTGCCAGCAGCGCCCGGGACAGCGGAAATGAGCAGTTCTTC. As protein: CASSARDSGNEQFF.

The rearrangement joins TRBV27 to TRBJ2-1, with D possibly TRBD2 on 6 matching bases. This CDR3 comprises 16 residues. Trimming took 4 bases from V and 3 from J, leaving 16 bases between them. Germline V gene lookup returns CDR1 MNHEY and CDR2 SMNVEV (reference sequence). The CDR3 sequence is CASSYRLGGIYNEQFF. The DNA for the CDR3 is TGTGCCAGCAGTTACCGCTTGGGCGGGATCTACAATGAGCAGTTCTTC.

The genes are TRBV5-1 and TRBJ2-7; TRBD2 aligns across 10 bases. J lost 3 bases, V lost 9 bases, and 12 bases had no gene match. The CDR3 spans 15 residues. CDR1 is SGHRS, CDR2 YFSETQ, per germline. The CDR3 loop is CATSWTSGGDYEQYF. CDR3 DNA sequence: TGCGCCACCTCCTGGACTAGCGGAGGGGACTACGAGCAGTACTTC.

This chain links TRBV19 with TRBJ2-3, with 7 nucleotides matching TRBD1. Losses at the gene ends were 6 bases for V and 6 bases for J; bases not matched to a gene: 12. Germline V CDR1 and CDR2: LNHDA, SQIVND (reference sequence). The CDR3 consists of 15 residues. The CDR3 DNA reads as TGTGCCAGTAGACCCGGGACAGCTGGGTTGGATACGCAGTATTTT. Encoded protein: CASRPGTAGLDTQYF. Complete variable domain (other parts from reference TRBV19 and TRBJ2-3): DGGITQSPKYLFRKEGQNVTLSCEQNLNHDAMYWYRQDPGQGLRLIYYSQIVNDFQKGDIAEGYSVSREKKESFPLTVTSAQKNPTAFYLCASRPGTAGLDTQYFGPGTRLTVL.

V usage is TRBV27 and J usage is TRBJ1-3; 9 bases line up with TRBD1. Germline-derived CDR1 and CDR2 are MNHEY and SMNVEV (reference sequence). The CDR3 runs 14 residues. V gave up 5 bases and J gave up 6 bases; unmatched junction bases: 5. For the CDR3, the DNA is TGTGCCAGCAGTGGGGGGACAGGGAAAAACACCATATATTTT. Translation gives CASSGGTGKNTIYF.

This clone came up once. The rearrangement links TRBV25-1 to TRBJ2-3; 7 bases line up with TRBD1. Germline V CDR1 and CDR2: MGHDK, SYGVNS. V was pared by 1 base and J by 9 bases, with 10 bases of the junction left unmatched. The CDR3 runs 15 residues. CDR3 in DNA: TGTGCCAGCAGTGAATTAGGACAGGACGGTAGAACGCAGTATTTT. It specifies CASSELGQDGRTQYF.

The genes are TRBV4-2 and TRBJ2-3; D ambiguous. There are 17 residues in the CDR3. The germline V gene encodes CDR1 LGHNA and CDR2 YNFKEQ. V lost 0 bases and J lost 1, with 14 bases in between. CDR3 loop: CASSQDVGALGTDTQYF. Written as DNA, the CDR3 is TGTGCCAGCAGCCAAGATGTTGGCGCGCTCGGCACAGATACGCAGTATTTT.

This clone was seen just once. V and J are TRBV6-6 and TRBJ2-7; TRBD2 is a possible D gene (6 bases). Deletions cut 2 bases from V and 7 bases from J, with 18 bases between. The germline V gene encodes CDR1 MNHNY and CDR2 SVGAGI (reference sequence). The CDR3 is made up of 15 amino acids. Here the CDR3 reads CASSYPGGGPEEQYF. The CDR3 bases are TGTGCCAGCAGTTACCCCGGTGGAGGGCCGGAAGAGCAGTACTTC.

This chain uses TRBV25-1 with TRBJ2-6; possibly TRBD1 for D (6 bases). The V gene lost 0 bases and the J gene lost 0 bases, with 9 bases spanning the gap. This CDR3 spans 17 amino acids. CDR1 and CDR2 (germline): MGHDK, SYGVNS. This CDR3 reads CASSEYGTHSGANVLTF. CDR3 in DNA: TGTGCCAGCAGTGAATATGGGACACACTCTGGGGCCAACGTCCTGACTTTC.

The chain carries TRBV14 and TRBJ2-7; D is uncertain. The CDR3 runs to 13 residues. Trimming took off 5 bases at V and 3 bases at J, with 11 bases between the two ends. Germline V gene sequence: CDR1 SGHDN, CDR2 FVKESK. The CDR3 sequence: CASSNTHNYEQYF. For the CDR3, the DNA is TGTGCCAGCAGCAACACGCACAACTACGAGCAGTACTTC.

V gene TRBV28 combines with J gene TRBJ2-5, with 9 bases fitting TRBD1. Unmatched junction bases numbered 5, after V lost 5 bases and J lost 4 bases. The CDR3 is 14 amino acids. Germline loops: CDR1 MDHEN, CDR2 SYDVKM. The CDR3 sequence is CASSTTGGVETQYF. CDR3 in DNA: TGTGCCAGCAGTACCACAGGGGGCGTAGAGACCCAGTACTTC.

V gene TRBV2 combines with J gene TRBJ2-1; 12 bases agree with TRBD2. Germline loops: CDR1 SNHLY, CDR2 FYNNEI. V was clipped by 5 bases and J by 8 bases; unmatched bases: 10. The length of the CDR3 is 16 residues. In DNA form, the CDR3 reads TGTGCCAGCAGTTCCTTACTAGCGGGAGGAATCCATGAGCAGTTCTTC. This gives the protein CASSSLLAGGIHEQFF.